This T cell receptor (beta chain) was retrieved from a study of blood T cell repertoires in COVID-19. Overall study: Sites in the United States, Italy and Spain provided acute and convalescent COVID-19 samples.

Trimming cost V 5 bases and J 9 bases, with 14 bases left between them. Germline V gene sequence: CDR1 MGHRA, CDR2 YSYEKL. This CDR3 spans 13 amino acids. Per the authors' pipeline: Quantification of nucleated cells was approximated via reference gene primer amplification. Data came from immunoSEQ multiplex PCR; TCRdb stores just in-frame clones and leaves some out. V, J and clone size derive from that table, while D and trimming were established from the DNA sequence. The sample includes about 170,000 clones, around nine tenths of them seen just once. The specimen sequenced was peripheral blood. This sequence was found in a man aged 45-60 years who had recovered from COVID-19. The J gene is TRBJ2-1, the V gene TRBV4-1; no clear D gene. The CDR3 region has the DNA TGCGCCAGCAGCAGTTTAACGAACACTGAGCAGTTCTTC. The encoded protein is CASSSLTNTEQFF.